The clone carrying this TCR beta chain occurred once. As yet, its antigen is unknown. The data were produced by immunoSEQ multiplex PCR, yet TCRdb's version contains in-frame clones alone and is incomplete. The sample holds about 27,000 clones, 60% to 80% seen once. This entry is derived from a study of T cell clonotyping in hematopoietic cell transplantation. Study observations and caveats: Cells were unsorted, so CD4 and CD8 contributions were not separated. Pathologically expanded recipient clonotypes increased progressively from day 30 to day 180 as diversity fell. Broader posttransplant TCR repertoire diversity was predicted by graft donor and pretransplant recipient Inverse Simpson Index values.

The time point: recipient sample about 28 days before transplant, after cytoreduction. Blood collection times were about day -28 and days 30, 100, 180 posttransplant. V was cut by 6 bases and J by 6 bases, with 10 bases left in between. Germline assignment: CDR1 SGHAT and CDR2 FQNNGV. The CDR3 has 12 residues. The receptor comes from a man aged 50 to 59 with myelodysplastic syndrome. Some clones in this sample may be carry-over from other donors' samples. The chain combines TRBV11-2 with TRBJ2-3; D perhaps matches TRBD2 (5 bases). Sequences were derived from peripheral blood mononuclear cells, sampled before stem cell transplant. This CDR3 is CASSSGEDTQYF. CDR3 coding DNA: TGTGCCAGCAGTTCCGGGGAGGATACGCAGTATTTT.